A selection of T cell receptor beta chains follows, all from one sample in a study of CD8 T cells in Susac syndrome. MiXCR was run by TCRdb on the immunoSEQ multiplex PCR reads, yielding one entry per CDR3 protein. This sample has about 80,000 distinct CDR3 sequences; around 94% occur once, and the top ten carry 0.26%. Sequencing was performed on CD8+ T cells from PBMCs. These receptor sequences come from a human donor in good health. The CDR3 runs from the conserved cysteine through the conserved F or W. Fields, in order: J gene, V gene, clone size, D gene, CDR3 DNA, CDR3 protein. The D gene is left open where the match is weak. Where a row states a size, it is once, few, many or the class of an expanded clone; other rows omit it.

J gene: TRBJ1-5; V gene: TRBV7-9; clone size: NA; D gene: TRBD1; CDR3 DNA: TGTGCCAGCAGCTTAGCTCCAGGGGGGGACCAGCCCCAGCATTTT; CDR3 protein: CASSLAPGGDQPQHF
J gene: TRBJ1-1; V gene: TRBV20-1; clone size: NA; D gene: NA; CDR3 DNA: TGCAGTGCTAGAGTTTACGGACAGACTGAAGCTTTCTTT; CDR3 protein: CSARVYGQTEAFF
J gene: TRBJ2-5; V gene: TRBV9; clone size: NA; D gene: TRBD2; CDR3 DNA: TGTGCCAGCAGCGAGGGGACTAGCGGGAGGGAGACCCAGTACTTC; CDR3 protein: CASSEGTSGRETQYF
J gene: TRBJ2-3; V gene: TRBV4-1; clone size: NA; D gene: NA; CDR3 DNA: TGCGCCAGCAGCCACGAGGGGCCCCCCAGGGATACGCAGTATTTT; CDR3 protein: CASSHEGPPRDTQYF
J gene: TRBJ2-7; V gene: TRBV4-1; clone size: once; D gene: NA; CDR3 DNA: TGCGCCAGCAGTCAAACCAGCGGTCGGGGCGAGCAGTACTTC; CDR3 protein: CASSQTSGRGEQYF
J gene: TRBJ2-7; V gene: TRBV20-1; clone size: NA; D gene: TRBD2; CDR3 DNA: TGCAGTGCTGGGGCCTCGGGACTAACCTCCTACGAGCAGTACTTC; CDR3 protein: CSAGASGLTSYEQYF
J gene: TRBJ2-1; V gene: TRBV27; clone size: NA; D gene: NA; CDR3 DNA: TGTGCCAGTCAGACCTACAATGAGCAGTTCTTC; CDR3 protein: CASQTYNEQFF
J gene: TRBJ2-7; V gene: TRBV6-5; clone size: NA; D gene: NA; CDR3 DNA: TGTGCCAGCAGTTTCACCACAGGGTCAGACGAGCAGTACTTC; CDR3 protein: CASSFTTGSDEQYF
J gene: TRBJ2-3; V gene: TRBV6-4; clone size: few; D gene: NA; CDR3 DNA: TGTGCCAGCAGTGAACGGGACACAGATACGCAGTATTTT; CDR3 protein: CASSERDTDTQYF
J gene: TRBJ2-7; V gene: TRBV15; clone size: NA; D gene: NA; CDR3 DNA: TGTGCCACCAAAGAAATGGGGGCCAACGAGCAGTACTTC; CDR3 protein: CATKEMGANEQYF
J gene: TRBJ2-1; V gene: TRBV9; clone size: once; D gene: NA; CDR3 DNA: TGTGCCAGCAGCGTAGCGGGGATAGCCTACAATGAGCAGTTCTTC; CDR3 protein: CASSVAGIAYNEQFF
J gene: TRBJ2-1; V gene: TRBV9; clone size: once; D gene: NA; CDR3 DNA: TGTGCCAGCAGCGGACATGGTTTTGGGGATGAGCAGTTCTTC; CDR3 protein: CASSGHGFGDEQFF
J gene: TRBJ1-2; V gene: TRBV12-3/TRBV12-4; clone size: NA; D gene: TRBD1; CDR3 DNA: TGTGCCAGCAGTTCTCCGACAGGGGCCGACTATGGCTACACCTTC; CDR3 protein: CASSSPTGADYGYTF
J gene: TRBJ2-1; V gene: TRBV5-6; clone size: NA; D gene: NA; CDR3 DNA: TGTGCCAGCAGCGCGTCCGTGGGCTCTATAGATGAGCAGTTCTTC; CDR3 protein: CASSASVGSIDEQFF
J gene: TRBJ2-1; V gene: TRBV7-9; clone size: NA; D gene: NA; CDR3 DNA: TGTGCCAGCAGCGCGGGACTTACATACAATGAGCAGTTCTTC; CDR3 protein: CASSAGLTYNEQFF
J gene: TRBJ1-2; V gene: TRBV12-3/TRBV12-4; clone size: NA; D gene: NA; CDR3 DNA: TGTGCCAGCAGTGCTAATGGCTACACCTTC; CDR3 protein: CASSANGYTF
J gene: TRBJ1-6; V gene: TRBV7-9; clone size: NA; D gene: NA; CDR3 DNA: TGTGCCAGCAGCTTATCCCGAGACTTCTATAATTCACCCCTCCACTTT; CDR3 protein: CASSLSRDFYNSPLHF
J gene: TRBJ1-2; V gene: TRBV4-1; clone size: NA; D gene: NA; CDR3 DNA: TGCGCCAGCAGCCAAGACGGGGGAGGCGGCTACACCTTC; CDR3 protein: CASSQDGGGGYTF
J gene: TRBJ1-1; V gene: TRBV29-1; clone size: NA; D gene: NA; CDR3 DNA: TGCAGCGTTTTCGGGGTGCAAGCAGAAGCTTTCTTT; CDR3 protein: CSVFGVQAEAFF
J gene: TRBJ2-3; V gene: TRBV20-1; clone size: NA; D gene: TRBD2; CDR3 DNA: TGCAGTGCTAGATATTCGGGACTAGCAGATACGCAGTATTTT; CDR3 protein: CSARYSGLADTQYF
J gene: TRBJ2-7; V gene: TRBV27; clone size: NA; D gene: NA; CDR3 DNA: TGTGCCAGCAGTGTGGGGGTCTCCTACGAGCAGTACTTC; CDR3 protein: CASSVGVSYEQYF
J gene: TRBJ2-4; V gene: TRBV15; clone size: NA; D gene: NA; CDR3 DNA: TGTGCCACCAGCAGACAGGGGAGAAACATTCAGTACTTC; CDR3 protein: CATSRQGRNIQYF
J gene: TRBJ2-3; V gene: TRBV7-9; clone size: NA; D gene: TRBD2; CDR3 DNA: TGTGCCAGCAGCAATAGCGGGAGATTACCCGATACGCAGTATTTT; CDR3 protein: CASSNSGRLPDTQYF
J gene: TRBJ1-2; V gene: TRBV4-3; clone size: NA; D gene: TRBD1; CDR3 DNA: TGCGCCAGCAGCCAAGCGGACCAGGGGGTTCTCGGCAACTATGGCTACACCTTC; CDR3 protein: CASSQADQGVLGNYGYTF
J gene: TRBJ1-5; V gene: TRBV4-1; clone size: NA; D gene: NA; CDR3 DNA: TGCGCCAGCAGCCGCGGAAGAGGGACTTTGTCCCAGCCCCAGCATTTT; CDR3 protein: CASSRGRGTLSQPQHF
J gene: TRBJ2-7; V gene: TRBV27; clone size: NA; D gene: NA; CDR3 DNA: TGTGCCAGCAGTCCTCCGGGGTTTCGCGAGCAGTACTTC; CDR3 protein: CASSPPGFREQYF
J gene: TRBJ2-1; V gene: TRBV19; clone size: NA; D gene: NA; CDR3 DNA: TGTGCCACCCGCTTCAATGAGCAGTTCTTC; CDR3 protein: CATRFNEQFF
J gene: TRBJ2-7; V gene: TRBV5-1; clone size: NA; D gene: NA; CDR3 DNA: TGCGCCAGCAGCTTGGCGAGGGAAACCTACGAGCAGTACTTC; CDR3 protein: CASSLARETYEQYF
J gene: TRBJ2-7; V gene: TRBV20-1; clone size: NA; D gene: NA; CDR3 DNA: TGCAGTGCTAGAGGAATACAGTCCTACGAGCAGTACTTC; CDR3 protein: CSARGIQSYEQYF
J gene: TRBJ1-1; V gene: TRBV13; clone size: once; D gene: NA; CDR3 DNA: TGTGCCAGCAGCTTAGGATGGGGCAACACTGAAGCTTTCTTT; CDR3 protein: CASSLGWGNTEAFF
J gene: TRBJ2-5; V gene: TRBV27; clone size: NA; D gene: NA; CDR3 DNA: TGTGCCAGCAGTAGAGACAGCCAAGAGACCCAGTACTTC; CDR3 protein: CASSRDSQETQYF
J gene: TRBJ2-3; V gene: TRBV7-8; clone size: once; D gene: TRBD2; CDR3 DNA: TGTGCCAGCAGCCCCAGACTAGCGGGAGTGGATACGCAGTATTTT; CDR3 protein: CASSPRLAGVDTQYF
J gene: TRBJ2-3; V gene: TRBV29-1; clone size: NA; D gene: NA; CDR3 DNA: TGCAGCGTTAACCCTCCTAGCGAGCCCACAGATACGCAGTATTTT; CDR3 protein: CSVNPPSEPTDTQYF
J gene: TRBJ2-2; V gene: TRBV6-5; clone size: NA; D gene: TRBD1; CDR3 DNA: TGTGCCAGCAGTTTCCTATCGAGGGGGCCTCCCACCGGGGAGCTGTTTTTT; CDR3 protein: CASSFLSRGPPTGELFF
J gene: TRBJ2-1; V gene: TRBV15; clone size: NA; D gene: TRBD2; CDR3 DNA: TGTGCCACCGGGAGGGACAATGAGCAGTTCTTC; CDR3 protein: CATGRDNEQFF
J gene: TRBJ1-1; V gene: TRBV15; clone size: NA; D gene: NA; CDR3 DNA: TGTGCCACCAGCAGAGAGGGGTTGCTGGCTGAAGCTTTCTTT; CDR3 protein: CATSREGLLAEAFF
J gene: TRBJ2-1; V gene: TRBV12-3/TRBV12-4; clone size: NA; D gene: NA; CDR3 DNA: TGTGCCAGCAAACAGCACCCAAATGAGCAGTTCTTC; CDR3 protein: CASKQHPNEQFF
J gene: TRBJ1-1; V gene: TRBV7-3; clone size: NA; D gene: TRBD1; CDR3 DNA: TGTGCCAGCAGCTCGGGACAGGGATCGCGCACTGAAGCTTTCTTT; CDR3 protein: CASSSGQGSRTEAFF
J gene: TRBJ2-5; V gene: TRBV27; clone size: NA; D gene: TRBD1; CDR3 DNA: TGTGCCAGCAGTCCACCGCAGGGGGTTGGAGAGACCCAGTACTTC; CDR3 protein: CASSPPQGVGETQYF
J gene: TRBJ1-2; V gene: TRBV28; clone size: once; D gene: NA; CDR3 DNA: TGTGCCAGCAGTTCCTGGGACGGCGGCGACTATGGCTACACCTTC; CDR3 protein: CASSSWDGGDYGYTF
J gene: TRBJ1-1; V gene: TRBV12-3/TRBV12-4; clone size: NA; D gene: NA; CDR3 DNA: TGTGCCAGCAGTTGGCCCCGGGCGGGAGGGGGGGCTGAAGCTTTCTTT; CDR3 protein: CASSWPRAGGGAEAFF
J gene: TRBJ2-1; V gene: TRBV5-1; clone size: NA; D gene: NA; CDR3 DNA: TGCGCCAGCAGCCCGGACTTAGTGAGTGAGCAGTTCTTC; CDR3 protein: CASSPDLVSEQFF
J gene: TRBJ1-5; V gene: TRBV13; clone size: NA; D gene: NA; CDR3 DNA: TGTGCCAGCAGCGCATCGGGCAATCAGCCCCAGCATTTT; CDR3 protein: CASSASGNQPQHF
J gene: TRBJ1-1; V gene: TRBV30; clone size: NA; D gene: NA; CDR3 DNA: TGTGCCTGGACCTGGATGAACACTGAAGCTTTCTTT; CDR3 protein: CAWTWMNTEAFF
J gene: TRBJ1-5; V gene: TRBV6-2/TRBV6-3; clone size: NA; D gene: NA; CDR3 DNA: TGTGCCAGCAGTTTAGTGGTTACTCAGCCCCAGCATTTT; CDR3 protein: CASSLVVTQPQHF
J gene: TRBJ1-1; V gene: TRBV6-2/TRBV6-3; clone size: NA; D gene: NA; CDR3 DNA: TGTGCCAGCAGCCGGACTGGTACTGAAGCTTTCTTT; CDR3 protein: CASSRTGTEAFF
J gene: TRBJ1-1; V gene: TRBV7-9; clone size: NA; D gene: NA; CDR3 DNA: TGTGCCAGCAGCAACCGGGATATGAACACTGAAGCTTTCTTT; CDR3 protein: CASSNRDMNTEAFF
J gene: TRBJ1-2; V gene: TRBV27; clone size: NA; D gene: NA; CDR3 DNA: TGTGCCAGCAGGAGGGGGGGAAACTATGGCTACACCTTC; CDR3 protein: CASRRGGNYGYTF
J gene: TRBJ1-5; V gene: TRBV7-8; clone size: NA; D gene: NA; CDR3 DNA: TGTGCCAGCAGCTTAGCAGACTTACAGGCACGTAGCAATCAGCCCCAGCATTTT; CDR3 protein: CASSLADLQARSNQPQHF
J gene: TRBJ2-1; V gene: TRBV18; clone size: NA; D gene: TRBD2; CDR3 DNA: TGTGCCAGCTCACCCGATGGACTAGTGGTCTACAATGAGCAGTTCTTC; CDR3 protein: CASSPDGLVVYNEQFF
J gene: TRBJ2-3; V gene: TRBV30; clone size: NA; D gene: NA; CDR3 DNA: TGTGCCTGGAAAGCAGGGAGCACAGATACGCAGTATTTT; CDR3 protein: CAWKAGSTDTQYF
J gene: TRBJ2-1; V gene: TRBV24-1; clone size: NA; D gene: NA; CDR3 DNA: TGTGCCACCAGTGATTTGCCCCCGGACGGGTACTCCTACAATGAGCAGTTCTTC; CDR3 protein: CATSDLPPDGYSYNEQFF
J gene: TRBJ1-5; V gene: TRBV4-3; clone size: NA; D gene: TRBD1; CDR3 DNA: TGCGCCAGCAGCCAAGACGTAAGGACAGGGGTTTGGCAGCCCCAGCATTTT; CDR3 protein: CASSQDVRTGVWQPQHF
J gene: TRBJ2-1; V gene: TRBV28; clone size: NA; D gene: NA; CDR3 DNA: TGTGCCAGCAGTCCCCCTCACCGGGACCCCTGGGAGCAGTTCTTC; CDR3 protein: CASSPPHRDPWEQFF
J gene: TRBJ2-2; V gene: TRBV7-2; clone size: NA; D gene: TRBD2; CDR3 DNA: TGTGCCAGCAGCTCCCGGCTAGGCGGGGGAACCGGGGAGCTGTTTTTT; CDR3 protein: CASSSRLGGGTGELFF